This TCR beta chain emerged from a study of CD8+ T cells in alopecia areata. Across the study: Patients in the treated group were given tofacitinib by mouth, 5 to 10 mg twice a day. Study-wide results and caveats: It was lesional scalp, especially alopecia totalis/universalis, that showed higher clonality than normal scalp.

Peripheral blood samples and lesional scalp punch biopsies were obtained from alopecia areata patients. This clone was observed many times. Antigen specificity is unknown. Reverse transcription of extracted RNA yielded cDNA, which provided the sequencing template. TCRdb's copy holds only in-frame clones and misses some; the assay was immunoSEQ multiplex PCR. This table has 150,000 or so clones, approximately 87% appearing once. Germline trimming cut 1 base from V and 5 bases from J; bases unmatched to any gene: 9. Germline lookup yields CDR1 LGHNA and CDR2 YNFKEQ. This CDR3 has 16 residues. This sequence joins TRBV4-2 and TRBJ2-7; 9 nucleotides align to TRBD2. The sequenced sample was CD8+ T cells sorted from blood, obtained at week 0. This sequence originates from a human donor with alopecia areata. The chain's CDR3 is CASSQVLGSGGDEQYF. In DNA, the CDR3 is TGTGCCAGCAGCCAAGTCTTAGGTAGCGGGGGAGACGAGCAGTACTTC.